This record covers a single TCR beta chain. The antigen remains undetermined. UMI-tagged TRB cDNA libraries were built via 5' RACE. TCRdb re-called the 5' RACE reads and catalogs CDR3 proteins one per entry, DNA excluded. The sample data list some 85,000 distinct CDR3 sequences. The data are from a study of CXCR3-negative and CXCR3-positive naive CD8 T cells. As for the study in general: The study obtained 130 million to 150 million TRB reads, about 1.5 +/- 0.3 million per library. Study-level findings and limits: Hydrophobicity was higher for TRB CDR3s found in CXCR3-positive naive cells than in CXCR3-negative naive cells. Whereas both naive subsets had comparably high diversity, memory CD8+ cells had much lower diversity.

Germline CDR1 is MGHRA and CDR2 is YSYEKL. This CDR3 is 13 amino acids long. This sequence originates from a human donor in good health. Some clones in this sample may be carry-over from other donors' samples. The chain couples TRBV4-1 to TRBJ2-7; without DNA, the TCRdb call of TRBD1 cannot be checked. What was sequenced was naive CXCR3+ CD8+ T cells from blood. Subset of the sample: CD45RO-CCR7+CD27+CD95- naive CD8+ T cells expressing CXCR3 (TNR3+). The CDR3 protein is CASSPPGTDEQYF.